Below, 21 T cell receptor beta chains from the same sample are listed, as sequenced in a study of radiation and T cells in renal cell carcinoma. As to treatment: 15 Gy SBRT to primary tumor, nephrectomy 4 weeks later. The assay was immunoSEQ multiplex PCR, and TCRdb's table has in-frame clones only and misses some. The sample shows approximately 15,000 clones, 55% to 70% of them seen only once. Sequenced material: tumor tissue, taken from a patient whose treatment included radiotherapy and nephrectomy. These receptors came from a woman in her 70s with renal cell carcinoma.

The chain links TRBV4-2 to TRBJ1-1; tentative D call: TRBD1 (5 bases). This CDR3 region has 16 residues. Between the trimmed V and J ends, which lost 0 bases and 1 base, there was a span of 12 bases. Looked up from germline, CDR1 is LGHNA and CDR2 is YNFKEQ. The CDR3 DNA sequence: TGTGCCAGCAGCCAAGATTGGGGGGGGACGAACACTGAAGCTTTCTTT. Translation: CASSQDWGGTNTEAFF.

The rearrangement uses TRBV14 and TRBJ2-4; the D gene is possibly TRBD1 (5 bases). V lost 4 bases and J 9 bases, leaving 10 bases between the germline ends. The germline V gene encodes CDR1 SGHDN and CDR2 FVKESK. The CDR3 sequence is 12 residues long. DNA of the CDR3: TGTGCCAGCAGCCCCAAAGGGGCCATTCAGTACTTC. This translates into CASSPKGAIQYF.

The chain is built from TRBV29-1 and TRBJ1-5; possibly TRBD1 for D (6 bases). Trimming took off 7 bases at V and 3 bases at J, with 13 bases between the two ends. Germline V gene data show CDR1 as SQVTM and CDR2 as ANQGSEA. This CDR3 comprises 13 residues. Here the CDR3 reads CSARDNFNQPQHF. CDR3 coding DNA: TGCAGCGCCAGGGACAACTTCAATCAGCCCCAGCATTTT.

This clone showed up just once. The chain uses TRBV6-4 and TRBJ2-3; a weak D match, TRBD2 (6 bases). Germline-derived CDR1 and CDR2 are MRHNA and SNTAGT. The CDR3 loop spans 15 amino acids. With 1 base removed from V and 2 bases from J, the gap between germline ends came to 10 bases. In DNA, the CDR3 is TGTGCCAGCAGTGACTACGCGGGAAACACAGATACGCAGTATTTT. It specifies CASSDYAGNTDTQYF.

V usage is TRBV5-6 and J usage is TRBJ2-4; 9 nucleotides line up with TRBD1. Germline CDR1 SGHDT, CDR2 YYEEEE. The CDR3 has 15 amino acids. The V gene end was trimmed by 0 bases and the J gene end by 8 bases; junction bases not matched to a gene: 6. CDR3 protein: CASSLVGQGRDIQYF. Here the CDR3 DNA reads TGTGCCAGCAGCTTGGTAGGACAGGGGAGGGACATTCAGTACTTC. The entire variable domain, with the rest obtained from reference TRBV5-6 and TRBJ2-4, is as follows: DAGVTQSPTHLIKTRGQQVTLRCSPKSGHDTVSWYQQALGQGPQFIFQYYEEEERQRGNFPDRFSGHQFPNYSSELNVNALLLGDSALYLCASSLVGQGRDIQYFGAGTRLSVL.

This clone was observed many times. Here the CDR3 reads CSVEYPASGSTDTQYF. CDR3 coding DNA: TGCAGCGTTGAATATCCGGCTAGCGGTAGCACAGATACGCAGTATTTT. V and J are TRBV29-1 and TRBJ2-3, with 7 bases that match TRBD2. Unmatched junction bases numbered 8, after V lost 2 bases and J lost 0 bases. The CDR3 extends over 16 amino acids. Germline CDR1 SQVTM, CDR2 ANQGSEA.

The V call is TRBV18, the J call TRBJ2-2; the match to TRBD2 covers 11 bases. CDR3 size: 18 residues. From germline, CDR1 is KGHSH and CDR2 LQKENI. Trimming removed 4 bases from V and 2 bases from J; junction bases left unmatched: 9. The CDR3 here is CASSLTSGAYQNTGELFF. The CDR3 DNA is TGTGCCAGCTCACTGACTAGCGGGGCATACCAAAACACCGGGGAGCTGTTTTTT. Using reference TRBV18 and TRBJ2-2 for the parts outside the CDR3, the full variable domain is NAGVMQNPRHLVRRRGQEARLRCSPMKGHSHVYWYRQLPEEGLKFMVYLQKENIIDESGMPKERFSAEFPKEGPSILRIQQVVRGDSAAYFCASSLTSGAYQNTGELFFGEGSRLTVL.

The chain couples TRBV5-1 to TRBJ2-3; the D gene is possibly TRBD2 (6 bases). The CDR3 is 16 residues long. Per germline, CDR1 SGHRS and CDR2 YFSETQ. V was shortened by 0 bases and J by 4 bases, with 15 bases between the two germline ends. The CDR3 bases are TGCGCCAGCAGCTTGGCCCTGAGGAGGGAGGCAGATACGCAGTATTTT. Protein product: CASSLALRREADTQYF.

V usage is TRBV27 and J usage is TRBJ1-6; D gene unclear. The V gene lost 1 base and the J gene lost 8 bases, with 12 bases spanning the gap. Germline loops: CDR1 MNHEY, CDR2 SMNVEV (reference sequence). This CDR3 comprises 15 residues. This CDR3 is CASSLFVTEYSPLHF. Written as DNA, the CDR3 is TGTGCCAGCAGTTTATTTGTGACGGAGTATTCACCCCTCCACTTT.

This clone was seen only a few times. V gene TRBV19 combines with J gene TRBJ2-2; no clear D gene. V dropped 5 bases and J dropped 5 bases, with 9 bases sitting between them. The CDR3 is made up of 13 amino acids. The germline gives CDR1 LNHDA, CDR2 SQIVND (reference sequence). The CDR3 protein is CASSPTQTGELFF. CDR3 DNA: TGTGCCAGTAGTCCCACCCAAACCGGGGAGCTGTTTTTT.

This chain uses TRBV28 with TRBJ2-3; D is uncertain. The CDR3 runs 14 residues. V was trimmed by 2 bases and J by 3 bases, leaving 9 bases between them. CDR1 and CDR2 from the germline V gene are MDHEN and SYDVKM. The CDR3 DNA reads TGTGCCAGCAGTTTAACCCGGAGTACAGATACGCAGTATTTT. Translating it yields CASSLTRSTDTQYF.

The CDR3 nucleotides are TGTGCCAGCAGCTTAGATGGGGGGATGGCAGATACGCAGTATTTT. As protein: CASSLDGGMADTQYF. The genes are TRBV7-9 and TRBJ2-3; a possible D gene is TRBD2 (6 bases). The CDR3 sequence is 15 residues long. Trimming removed 1 base at V and 4 bases at J, with 12 bases between. CDR1 and CDR2 (germline): SEHNR, FQNEAQ (reference sequence).

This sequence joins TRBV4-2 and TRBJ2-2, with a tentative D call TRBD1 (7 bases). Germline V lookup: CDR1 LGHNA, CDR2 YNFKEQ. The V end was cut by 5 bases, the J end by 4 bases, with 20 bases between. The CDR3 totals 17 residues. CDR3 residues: CASSSRQGGRVTGELFF. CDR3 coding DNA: TGTGCCAGCAGCTCACGCCAGGGGGGACGGGTCACCGGGGAGCTGTTTTTT.

The CDR3 is CASSFSGGREDEQYF. The CDR3 bases are TGTGCCAGCAGCTTCAGCGGCGGGAGGGAGGACGAGCAGTACTTC. This chain links TRBV5-4 with TRBJ2-7; 9 bases are shared with TRBD2. The CDR3 runs 15 residues. The V segment lost 2 bases and the J segment 5 bases; nucleotides outside the gene matches: 8. CDR1 is SGHNT and CDR2 is YYREEE in the germline V gene (reference sequence).

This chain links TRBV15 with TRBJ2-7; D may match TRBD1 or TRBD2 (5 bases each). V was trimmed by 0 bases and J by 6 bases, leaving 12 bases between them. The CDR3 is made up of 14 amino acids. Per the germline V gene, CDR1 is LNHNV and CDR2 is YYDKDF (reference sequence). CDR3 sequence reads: CATSRDKAGGEQYF. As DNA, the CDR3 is TGTGCCACCAGCAGAGATAAAGCTGGGGGCGAGCAGTACTTC.

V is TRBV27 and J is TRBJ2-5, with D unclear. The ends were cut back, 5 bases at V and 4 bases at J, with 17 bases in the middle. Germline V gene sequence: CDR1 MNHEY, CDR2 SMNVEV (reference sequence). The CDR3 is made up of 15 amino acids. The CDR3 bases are TGTGCCAGCAGTACCATGGGCAGTGGCATAGAGACCCAGTACTTC. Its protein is CASSTMGSGIETQYF.

The chain's CDR3 is CASSLAGDSYEQYF. Written as DNA, the CDR3 is TGTGCCAGCAGTTTGGCAGGGGACTCCTACGAGCAGTACTTC. The chain has TRBV27 and TRBJ2-7; D may be TRBD1 (6 bases). Trimming pared 3 bases from V and 0 bases from J, leaving 9 bases between. The length of the CDR3 is 14 residues. The germline CDR1 and CDR2 sequences are MNHEY and SMNVEV (reference sequence).

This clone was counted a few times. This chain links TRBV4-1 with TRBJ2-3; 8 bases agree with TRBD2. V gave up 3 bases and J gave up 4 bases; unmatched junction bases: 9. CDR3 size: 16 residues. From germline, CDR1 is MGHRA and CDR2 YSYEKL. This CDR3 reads CASSQTFGGAADTQYF. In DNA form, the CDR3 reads TGCGCCAGCAGCCAGACCTTCGGGGGGGCCGCAGATACGCAGTATTTT.

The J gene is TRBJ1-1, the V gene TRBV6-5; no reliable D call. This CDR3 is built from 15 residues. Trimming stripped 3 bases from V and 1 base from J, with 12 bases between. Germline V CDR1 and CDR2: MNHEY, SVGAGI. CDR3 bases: TGTGCCAGCAGTTATAATCGGCAGCAGAACACTGAAGCTTTCTTT. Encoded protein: CASSYNRQQNTEAFF.

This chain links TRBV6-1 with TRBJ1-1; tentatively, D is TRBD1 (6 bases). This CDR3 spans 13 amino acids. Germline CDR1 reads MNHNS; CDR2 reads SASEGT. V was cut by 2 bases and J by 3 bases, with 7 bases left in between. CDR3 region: CASSERGYTEAFF. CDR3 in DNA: TGTGCCAGCAGTGAAAGGGGGTACACTGAAGCTTTCTTT.

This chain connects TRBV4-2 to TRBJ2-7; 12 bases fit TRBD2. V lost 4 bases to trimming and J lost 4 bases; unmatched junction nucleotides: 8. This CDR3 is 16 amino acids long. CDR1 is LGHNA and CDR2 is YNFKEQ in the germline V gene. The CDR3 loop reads CASSRETSGGWYEQYF. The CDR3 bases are TGTGCCAGCAGCCGTGAGACTAGCGGGGGTTGGTACGAGCAGTACTTC.